What follows describes a single T cell receptor beta chain. These data come from a study of cytomegalovirus exposure and HLA in healthy donors. It was healthy bone marrow donors who served as donors. In germline, CDR1 is SGHTA, CDR2 FQGTGA. Between the trimmed V and J ends, which lost 5 bases and 2 bases, there was a span of 12 bases. CDR3 length equals 14 residues. 13 Jbeta primers and 60 Vbeta primers were used for the PCR. Data came from immunoSEQ multiplex PCR; TCRdb stores just in-frame clones and leaves some out. The table has around 200,000 clones, approximately 80% seen once; the top ten hold around 1.5%.

The specimen sequenced was PBMCs. The clonotype was recovered from a girl aged 10 to 17 in good health and CMV-seronegative. This chain uses TRBV7-3 with TRBJ1-2, with D possibly matching TRBD1 (6 bases). This CDR3 reads CASSPNTGNYGYTF. The CDR3, as DNA: TGTGCCAGCAGCCCAAATACAGGGAACTATGGCTACACCTTC. The full variable domain, completed using reference TRBV7-3 and TRBJ1-2, is GAGVSQTPSNKVTEKGKYVELRCDPISGHTALYWYRQSLGQGPEFLIYFQGTGAADDSGLPNDRFFAVRPEGSVSTLKIQRTERGDSAVYLCASSPNTGNYGYTFGSGTRLTVV.